Below, 2 T cell receptor beta chains from the same sample are listed, as sequenced in a study of cytomegalovirus exposure and HLA in healthy donors. The assay was immunoSEQ multiplex PCR, and TCRdb's table has in-frame clones only and misses some. There are fewer than 400,000 clones in the sample; 86% occur only once, and around 0.8% lies in the top ten. What was sequenced was PBMCs. The receptors derive from a young woman in good health and CMV-seronegative.

The gene calls are TRBV2 and TRBJ2-3, with D possibly TRBD1 on 5 matching bases. Germline CDR1 and CDR2: SNHLY and FYNNEI. This CDR3 contains 13 residues. V was pared by 7 bases and J by 5 bases, with 13 bases between. CDR3 DNA: TGTGCCAGCAAGAAGGGGTGGGTAGATACGCAGTATTTT. As protein: CASKKGWVDTQYF.

This rearrangement joins TRBV9 to TRBJ1-4; D is ambiguous. Looked up from germline, CDR1 is SGDLS and CDR2 is YYNGEE. The CDR3 sequence is 15 residues long. V gave up 0 bases and J gave up 7 bases, with 13 bases separating them. CDR3 nucleotides: TGTGCCAGCAGCGTAGCTGAGGGTTCGGGTGAAAAACTGTTTTTT. Its translation: CASSVAEGSGEKLFF.